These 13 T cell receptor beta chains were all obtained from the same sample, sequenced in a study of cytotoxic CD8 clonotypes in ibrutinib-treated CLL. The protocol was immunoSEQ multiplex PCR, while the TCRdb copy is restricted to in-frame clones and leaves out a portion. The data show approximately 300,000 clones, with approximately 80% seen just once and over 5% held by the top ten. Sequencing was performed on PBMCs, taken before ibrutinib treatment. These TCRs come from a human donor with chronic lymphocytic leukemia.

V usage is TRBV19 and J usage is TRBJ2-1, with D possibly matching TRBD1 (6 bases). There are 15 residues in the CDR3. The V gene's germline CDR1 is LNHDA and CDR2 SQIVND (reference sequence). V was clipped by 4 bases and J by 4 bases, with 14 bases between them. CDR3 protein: CASSKRQDKYNEQFF. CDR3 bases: TGTGCCAGTAGTAAACGACAGGATAAATACAATGAGCAGTTCTTC.

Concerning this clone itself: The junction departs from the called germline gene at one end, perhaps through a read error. CDR3 sequence reads: CASSLEASSNEQFF. CDR3 bases: TGTGCTAGCAGCTTAGAGGCTAGCAGCAATGAGCAGTTCTTC. The J gene is TRBJ2-1, the V gene TRBV7-7; D might be TRBD2 (5 bases). CDR1 and CDR2 (germline): SSHAT, FNYEAQ (reference sequence). The CDR3 contains 14 residues. Combining the CDR3 with reference TRBV7-7 and TRBJ2-1 gives the whole variable domain GAGVSQSPRYKVTKRGQDVTLRCDPISSHATLYWYQQALGQGPEFLTYFNYEAQPDKSGLPSDRFSAERPEGSISTLTIQRTEQRDSAMYRCASSLEASSNEQFFGPGTRLTVL.

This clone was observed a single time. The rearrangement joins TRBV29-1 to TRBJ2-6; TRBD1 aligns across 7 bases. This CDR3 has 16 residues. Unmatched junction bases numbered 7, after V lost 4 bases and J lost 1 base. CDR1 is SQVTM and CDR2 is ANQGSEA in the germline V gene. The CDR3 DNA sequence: TGCAGCGTTGGGCGGCGACAGGGATCTGGGGCCAACGTCCTGACTTTC. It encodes CSVGRRQGSGANVLTF.

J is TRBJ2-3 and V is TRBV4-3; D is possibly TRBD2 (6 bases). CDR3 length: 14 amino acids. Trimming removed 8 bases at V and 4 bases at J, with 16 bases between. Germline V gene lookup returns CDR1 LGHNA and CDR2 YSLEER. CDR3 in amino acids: CASGVRTKSDTQYF. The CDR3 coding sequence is TGCGCCAGCGGGGTCAGGACTAAATCAGATACGCAGTATTTT.

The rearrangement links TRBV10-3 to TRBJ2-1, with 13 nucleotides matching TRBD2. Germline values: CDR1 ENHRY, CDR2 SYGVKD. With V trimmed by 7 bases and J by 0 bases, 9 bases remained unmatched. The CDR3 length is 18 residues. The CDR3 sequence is CAIMRTSGSPSSYNEQFF. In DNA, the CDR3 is TGTGCCATCATGCGGACTAGCGGGAGCCCCAGCTCCTACAATGAGCAGTTCTTC.

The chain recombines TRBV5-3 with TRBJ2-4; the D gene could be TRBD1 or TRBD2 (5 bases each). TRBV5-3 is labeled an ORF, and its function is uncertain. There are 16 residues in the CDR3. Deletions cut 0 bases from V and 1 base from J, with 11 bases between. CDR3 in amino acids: CARSLGGALAKNIQYF. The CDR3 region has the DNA TGTGCCAGAAGCTTGGGAGGGGCTCTCGCCAAAAACATTCAGTACTTC.

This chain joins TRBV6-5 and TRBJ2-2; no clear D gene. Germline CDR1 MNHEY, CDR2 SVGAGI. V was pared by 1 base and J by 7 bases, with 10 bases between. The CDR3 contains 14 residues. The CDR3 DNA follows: TGTGCCAGCAGTTACTACTTGGGCGGCGGGGAGCTGTTTTTT. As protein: CASSYYLGGGELFF.

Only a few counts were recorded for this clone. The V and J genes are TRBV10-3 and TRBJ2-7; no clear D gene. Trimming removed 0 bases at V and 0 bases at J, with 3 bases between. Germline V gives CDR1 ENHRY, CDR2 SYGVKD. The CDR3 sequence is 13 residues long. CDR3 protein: CAISESISYEQYF. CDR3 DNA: TGTGCCATCAGTGAGTCGATCTCCTACGAGCAGTACTTC.

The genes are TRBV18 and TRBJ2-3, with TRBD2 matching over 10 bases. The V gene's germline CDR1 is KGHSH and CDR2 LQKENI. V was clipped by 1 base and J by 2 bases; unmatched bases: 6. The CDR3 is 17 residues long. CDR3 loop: CASSPLLLAGHTDTQYF. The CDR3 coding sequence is TGTGCCAGCTCACCACTATTACTAGCGGGACACACAGATACGCAGTATTTT.

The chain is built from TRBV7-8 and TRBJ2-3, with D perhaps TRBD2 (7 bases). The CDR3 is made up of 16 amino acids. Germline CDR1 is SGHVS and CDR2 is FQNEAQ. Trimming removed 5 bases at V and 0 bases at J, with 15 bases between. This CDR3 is CASSPMGGASTDTQYF. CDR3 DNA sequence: TGTGCCAGCAGCCCAATGGGGGGGGCAAGCACAGATACGCAGTATTTT.

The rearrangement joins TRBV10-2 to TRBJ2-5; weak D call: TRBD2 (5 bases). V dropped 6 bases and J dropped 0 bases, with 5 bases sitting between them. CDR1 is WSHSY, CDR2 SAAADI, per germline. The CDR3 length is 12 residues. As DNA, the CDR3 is TGCGCCAGCAGCGGGAACCAAGAGACCCAGTACTTC. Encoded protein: CASSGNQETQYF.

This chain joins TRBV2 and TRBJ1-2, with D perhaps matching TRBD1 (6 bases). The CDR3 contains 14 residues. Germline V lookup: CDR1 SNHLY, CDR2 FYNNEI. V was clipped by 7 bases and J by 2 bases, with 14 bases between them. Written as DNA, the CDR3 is TGTGCCAGCACCCGTTTCCAGGGGAACTATGGCTACACCTTC. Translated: CASTRFQGNYGYTF. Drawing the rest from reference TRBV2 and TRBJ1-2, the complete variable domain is EPEVTQTPSHQVTQMGQEVILRCVPISNHLYFYWYRQILGQKVEFLVSFYNNEISEKSEIFDDQFSVERPDGSNFTLKIRSTKLEDSAMYFCASTRFQGNYGYTFGSGTRLTVV.

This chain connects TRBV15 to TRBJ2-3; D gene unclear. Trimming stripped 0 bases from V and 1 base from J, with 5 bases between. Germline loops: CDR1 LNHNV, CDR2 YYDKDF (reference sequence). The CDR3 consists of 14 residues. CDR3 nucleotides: TGTGCCACCAGCAGAGATCAGCGCACAGATACGCAGTATTTT. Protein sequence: CATSRDQRTDTQYF. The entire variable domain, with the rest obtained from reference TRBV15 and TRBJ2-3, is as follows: DAMVIQNPRYQVTQFGKPVTLSCSQTLNHNVMYWYQQKSSQAPKLLFHYYDKDFNNEADTPDNFQSRRPNTSFCFLDIRSPGLGDTAMYLCATSRDQRTDTQYFGPGTRLTVL.